By share of the sample, the clone carrying this T cell receptor (beta chain) is medium-sized. The CDR3 loop spans 15 amino acids. Germline V gives CDR1 LGHNA, CDR2 YSLEER. Trimming at V came to 3 bases and at J to 4 bases, leaving 8 bases not matched to a gene. This sample stems from a study of OX40 agonist ivuxolimab in advanced cancers. Libraries were prepared by immunoSEQ multiplex PCR; TCRdb keeps only in-frame clonotypes and omits some of them. The data show fewer than 50,000 clones, with 81% seen just once and 2.6% held by the top ten. The TCR comes from an adult with an advanced solid tumor such as melanoma, head and neck, liver or kidney cancer. The chain uses TRBV4-3 and TRBJ2-7, with 8 bases fitting TRBD2. Material: CD4+ or CD8+ T cells sorted from blood, obtained in a trial of the OX40 agonist ivuxolimab. The CDR3 sequence is CASSQVAGGFYEQYF. The DNA for the CDR3 is TGCGCCAGCAGCCAGGTGGCGGGAGGATTTTACGAGCAGTACTTC.